Listed below are T cell receptor beta chains from one sample, sequenced in a study of blood T cell repertoires in COVID-19. The protocol was immunoSEQ multiplex PCR, while the TCRdb copy is restricted to in-frame clones and leaves out a portion. This table holds 95,000 to 150,000 clones, about 78% found once. Sequenced material: peripheral blood. The origin of the receptors is a man aged 65 to 85 with acute or convalescent COVID-19. The CDR3 runs from the conserved cysteine through the conserved F or W. The D gene is left open where the match is weak. Expanded clones get a size class; other rows say once, few or many, or leave the size out.

v_call	clone_size	j_call	d_call	cdr3_nt	cdr3_aa
TRBV5-1	.	TRBJ2-7	TRBD2	TGCGCCAGCAGCCCGACTAGCGGGGGGGCCAATTCCTACGAGCAGTACTTC	CASSPTSGGANSYEQYF
TRBV9	.	TRBJ1-1	TRBD1	TGTGCCAGCAGCTCCTCGGACAGGGACAGCGCTGAAGCTTTCTTT	CASSSSDRDSAEAFF
TRBV12-3/TRBV12-4	.	TRBJ1-4	.	TGTGCCAGCAGTAGGGGGGGCAATGAAAAACTGTTTTTT	CASSRGGNEKLFF
TRBV5-1	few	TRBJ2-5	TRBD2	TGCGCCAGCAGCTCCGGCCGACTAGCGGGGGCCTGGGAGACCCAGTACTTC	CASSSGRLAGAWETQYF
TRBV6-5	.	TRBJ1-1	.	TGTGCCAGCAGTATCCCAGGGCTCGAAGCTTTCTTT	CASSIPGLEAFF
TRBV7-9	.	TRBJ2-3	TRBD2	TGTGCCAGCAGCTTAACGGGGGGGGCAGCAGATACGCAGTATTTT	CASSLTGGAADTQYF
TRBV24-1	once	TRBJ1-2	TRBD1	TGTGCCACCAGTGAGTCCCGGGACAGGGTCGGTAACTATGGCTACACCTTC	CATSESRDRVGNYGYTF
TRBV6-6	.	TRBJ1-6	.	TGTGCCAGCAAATCAGAAGATTCACCCCTCCACTTT	CASKSEDSPLHF
TRBV27	.	TRBJ2-1	.	TGTGCCAGCAGTTTATCGGGGGGATGGGGCGATGAGCAGTTCTTC	CASSLSGGWGDEQFF
TRBV11-1	.	TRBJ2-5	TRBD2	TGTGCCAGCAGCTTAGGTTCTAGCGGGGGAGAGACCCAGTACTTC	CASSLGSSGGETQYF
TRBV7-9	once	TRBJ2-7	TRBD1	TGTGCCAGCAGCTCGACAGGGGATCTTGGGTACGAGCAGTACTTC	CASSSTGDLGYEQYF
TRBV29-1	.	TRBJ2-1	TRBD1	TGCAGCGTAGACAGGGCTTTGGGGCAGTTCTTC	CSVDRALGQFF
TRBV23-1	once	TRBJ1-1	.	TGCGCCAGCAGTCAATCGGGCGGGGGTTCCATCACTGAAGCTTTCTTT	CASSQSGGGSITEAFF
TRBV7-2	.	TRBJ2-7	TRBD1	TGTGCCAGCAGTCCCGGGACAGGGTACGAGCAGTACTTC	CASSPGTGYEQYF
TRBV10-3	.	TRBJ1-6	TRBD1	TGTGCCATCAGTGAGTCACAAGGACAGGGCACCTATAATTCACCCCTCCACTTT	CAISESQGQGTYNSPLHF
TRBV3-1/TRBV3-2	.	TRBJ2-3	TRBD2	TGTGCCAGCAGCCGAGGGACTACCCGCACAGATACGCAGTATTTT	CASSRGTTRTDTQYF
TRBV2	.	TRBJ1-2	.	TGTGCCAGCAGCCCCGACAACGCTAACTATGGCTACACCTTC	CASSPDNANYGYTF
TRBV4-3	.	TRBJ2-2	TRBD1	TGCGCCAGCAGCCCAAAGGTCCAGGGGGCAACCGGGGAGCTGTTTTTT	CASSPKVQGATGELFF
TRBV3-1/TRBV3-2	.	TRBJ2-1	.	TGTGCCAGCAGCCAACAAGCGTACAATGAGCAGTTCTTC	CASSQQAYNEQFF
TRBV4-2	.	TRBJ2-5	TRBD2	TGTGCCAGCAGCCAAGCAGTAGCGGGGGAAGAGACCCAGTACTTC	CASSQAVAGEETQYF
TRBV19	once	TRBJ2-7	TRBD2	TGTGCCAGTAGTCCCCATGCTAGCGGCTCACCCGGAGAGCAGTACTTC	CASSPHASGSPGEQYF
TRBV6-2/TRBV6-3	.	TRBJ1-6	TRBD1	TGTGCCAGCAGTTCCGACAGGGACAATTCACCCCTCCACTTT	CASSSDRDNSPLHF
TRBV10-3	.	TRBJ1-1	TRBD1	TGTGCCATCAGTGAGTGGGGCAGGGGGGCGAACACTGAAGCTTTCTTT	CAISEWGRGANTEAFF
TRBV7-3	.	TRBJ2-1	TRBD2	TGTGCCAGCAGCTTATATGAGCGGGGGGAGCAGTTCTTC	CASSLYERGEQFF